The source of this T cell receptor (beta chain) is a study of PD-1 blockade in mismatch repair-deficient tumors. Overall study findings and caveats: After pembrolizumab, tumor-resident clones rose rapidly, then generally contracted before radiologic responses.

Measured with immunoSEQ multiplex PCR; TCRdb has only the in-frame clones, and not every one. The sample lists some 84,000 clones; about 85% were seen once. The CDR3 contains 12 residues. Between the trimmed V and J ends, which lost 6 bases and 9 bases, there was a span of 13 bases. Germline V lookup: CDR1 MNHNS, CDR2 SASEGT. As regards this clone: Its antigen remains unknown.

TCRs were sequenced from a few patients responding to pembrolizumab. The TCR originated in an adult with mismatch repair-deficient cancer. The source was peripheral blood, collected 12 weeks after starting pembrolizumab. The chain joins TRBV6-1 to TRBJ2-3, with D uncertain. The DNA for the CDR3 is TGTGCCAGCAGCGGATCTGTGCGGACGCAGTATTTT. Its protein product is CASSGSVRTQYF.